This TCR beta chain was recovered during a study of blood T cell repertoires in COVID-19. As for the study in general: There were acute and convalescent COVID-19 samples, and they came from the United States, Italy and Spain. Nucleic acid was either cDNA or gDNA, and it came from T cells, B-cell-depleted T cells, or PBMCs.

In the original analysis: Reference gene primer amplification yielded estimated nucleated cell counts. TCRdb's table, derived via immunoSEQ multiplex PCR, lists solely in-frame clones and lacks some. V, J and clone size were drawn from that table, and D and trimming were deduced from the DNA. The repertoire holds around 220,000 clones, around four fifths seen once, with approximately 4% in the top ten. Trimming removed 2 bases from V and 4 bases from J, with 9 bases in between. CDR1 is SGHDN and CDR2 is FVKESK in the germline V gene. CDR3 length: 13 amino acids. The V call is TRBV14, the J call TRBJ2-7, with D possibly matching TRBD1 (6 bases). Sequenced material: peripheral blood. This clonotype was sampled from a woman in her thirties or forties with active or convalescent COVID-19. CDR3 amino acids: CASSQQGWYEQYV. CDR3 nucleotides: TGTGCCAGCAGCCAACAGGGGTGGTACGAGCAGTACGTC.